The 8 T cell receptor beta chains below were found in one sample sequenced in a study of blood T cell repertoires in COVID-19. Profiled with immunoSEQ multiplex PCR; TCRdb holds only in-frame clones, not every one. The sample records under 80,000 clones, approximately 84% being singletons. The sequencing input was peripheral blood. These receptors all come from a human donor in a cohort sampled during active COVID-19.

The V call is TRBV4-3, the J call TRBJ2-7, with a tentative D call TRBD1 (6 bases). Per the germline V gene, CDR1 is LGHNA and CDR2 is YSLEER. V lost 0 bases and J 4 bases, leaving 16 bases between the germline ends. The CDR3 consists of 16 residues. CDR3 loop: CASSQDGGRDPYEQYF. For the CDR3, the DNA is TGCGCCAGCAGCCAAGATGGGGGCAGGGACCCATACGAGCAGTACTTC.

The chain is built from TRBV7-7 and TRBJ2-1; 7 nucleotides align to TRBD1. Germline V lookup: CDR1 SSHAT, CDR2 FNYEAQ (reference sequence). The length of the CDR3 is 15 residues. Trimming took 5 bases from V and 3 from J; bases not matched to a gene: 7. The CDR3 is CASSLGTVVYNEQFF. CDR3 in DNA: TGTGCCAGCAGCCTCGGGACAGTGGTCTACAATGAGCAGTTCTTC.

The chain uses TRBV24-1 and TRBJ1-4; 7 nucleotides align to TRBD1. Germline V gene lookup returns CDR1 KGHDR and CDR2 SFDVKD. This CDR3 has 15 amino acids. Germline trimming cut 6 bases from V and 2 bases from J; bases unmatched to any gene: 5. In DNA, the CDR3 is TGTGCCACCAGTCTAGGGGGCCGGACTAATGAAAAACTGTTTTTT. Its protein product is CATSLGGRTNEKLFF.

This chain joins TRBV29-1 and TRBJ1-1; D might be TRBD1 (6 bases). The CDR3 runs to 13 residues. Germline CDR1 is SQVTM and CDR2 is ANQGSEA. The germline V and J ends were trimmed by 7 bases and 4 bases, with 16 bases remaining between them. CDR3 in amino acids: CSAAPGQLTEAFF. CDR3 nucleotides: TGCAGCGCCGCACCGGGACAACTCACTGAAGCTTTCTTT.

The sample holds a few counts of this clone. The chain joins TRBV6-2 or TRBV6-3 to TRBJ1-1, with unresolved D. Looked up from germline, CDR1 is MNHEY and CDR2 is SVGEGT. Trimming cost V 0 bases and J 0 bases, with 8 bases left between them. CDR3 length: 15 amino acids. This chain's CDR3 is CASSYSVEMNTEAFF. For the CDR3, the DNA is TGTGCCAGCAGTTACTCGGTGGAGATGAACACTGAAGCTTTCTTT.

The chain couples TRBV23-1 to TRBJ1-3; D is ambiguous. TRBV23-1 has ORF status, its function being uncertain. Deletions cut 4 bases from V and 0 bases from J, with 16 bases between. CDR3 length: 17 residues. The DNA for the CDR3 is TGCGCCAGCAGTCCCCCAGGCCACTCTATCTCTGGAAACACCATATATTTT. Translation: CASSPPGHSISGNTIYF.

This sequence joins TRBV6-6 and TRBJ2-7; TRBD2 matches at 8 bases. With V trimmed by 6 bases and J by 3 bases, 10 bases remained unmatched. Germline lookup yields CDR1 MNHNY and CDR2 SVGAGI (reference sequence). This CDR3 comprises 15 residues. CDR3 amino acids: CASRPTSGHIYEQYF. For the CDR3, the DNA is TGTGCCAGCAGACCTACTAGCGGCCACATCTACGAGCAGTACTTC.

CDR3 coding DNA: TGTGCCAGCAGTTTAGAAGCCGCTTATGGCTACACCTTC. It translates to CASSLEAAYGYTF. The rearrangement joins TRBV28 to TRBJ1-2; D not resolved. The germline V and J ends were trimmed by 2 bases and 5 bases, with 9 bases remaining between them. This CDR3 contains 13 residues. Germline CDR1 MDHEN, CDR2 SYDVKM.